Shown below are 17 T cell receptor beta chains from a single sample sequenced in a study of shared clonotypes between healthy human individuals. The method was immunoSEQ multiplex PCR; TCRdb's version includes in-frame clones alone and lacks a portion of them. The repertoire holds some 2,000,000 clones, with roughly 96% as singletons. The sample consisted of naive CD4+ T cells sorted from blood. The subset denotes: CD45RA+ positively selected. The receptors were sampled from a man between 18 and 29 years old in good health.

The CDR3: CASSTPGPSPYEQYF. The CDR3 DNA is TGTGCCAGCAGTACGCCGGGTCCGAGTCCCTACGAGCAGTACTTC. The chain has TRBV6-5 and TRBJ2-7; D not certain. Germline values: CDR1 MNHEY, CDR2 SVGAGI. The CDR3 is 15 amino acids. V was clipped by 5 bases and J by 2 bases, with 16 bases between them.

This chain joins TRBV4-1 and TRBJ1-2; D perhaps matches TRBD1 (5 bases). Germline CDR1 and CDR2: MGHRA and YSYEKL. The CDR3 extends over 16 amino acids. V dropped 1 base and J dropped 7 bases, with 19 bases sitting between them. Here the CDR3 reads CASSQGLRGRAVGYTF. In DNA, the CDR3 is TGCGCCAGCAGCCAAGGACTCCGGGGCAGGGCAGTTGGCTACACCTTC.

On this clone itself: One junction end does not reproduce the germline sequence, and a read error may be involved. The chain links TRBV7-7 to TRBJ1-6, with TRBD1 matching 7 bases. CDR1 is SSHAT, CDR2 FNYEAQ, per germline (reference sequence). The CDR3 totals 15 residues. The CDR3 is CASSSRQGGNSPLHF. For the CDR3, the DNA is TGTGCTAGCAGCTCCCGACAGGGAGGGAATTCACCCCTCCACTTT.

A note on this clone: One end of the junction is discordant with germline, which a read error may explain. The V and J genes are TRBV7-7 and TRBJ2-1; D is perhaps TRBD2 (6 bases). CDR3 size: 14 residues. Germline assignment: CDR1 SSHAT and CDR2 FNYEAQ (reference sequence). Here the CDR3 reads CASSQNPGDDEQFF. The CDR3 coding sequence is TGTGCTAGCAGCCAAAACCCGGGGGATGATGAGCAGTTCTTC.

A single count supports this clone. The CDR3 DNA is TGTGCCAGCAGCTTGGGGGACCGACCCTACGAGCAGTACTTC. Its translation: CASSLGDRPYEQYF. The V call is TRBV7-2, the J call TRBJ2-7; D might be TRBD1 or TRBD2, each matching 5 bases. With 3 bases removed from V and 2 bases from J, the gap between germline ends came to 11 bases. The CDR3 has 14 amino acids. Germline V gene lookup returns CDR1 SGHTA and CDR2 FQGNSA. Complete variable domain (other parts from reference TRBV7-2 and TRBJ2-7): GAGVSQSPSNKVTEKGKDVELRCDPISGHTALYWYRQSLGQGLEFLIYFQGNSAPDKSGLPSDRFSAERTGGSVSTLTIQRTQQEDSAVYLCASSLGDRPYEQYFGPGTRLTVT.

V is TRBV5-1 and J is TRBJ2-5; tentatively, D is TRBD1 (6 bases). The V and J ends lost 2 bases and 1 base respectively, with 15 bases between them. CDR1 and CDR2 from the germline V gene are SGHRS and YFSETQ. The CDR3 length is 16 residues. The CDR3 sequence: CASSFKTVGGQETQYF. The CDR3 nucleotides are TGCGCCAGCAGCTTCAAGACAGTAGGGGGCCAAGAGACCCAGTACTTC.

The count of this clone is one. Other DNA sequences in this specimen translate into the identical CDR3. The chain carries TRBV5-1 and TRBJ1-6, with unresolved D. The CDR3 has 15 amino acids. CDR1 SGHRS and CDR2 YFSETQ come from the germline V gene. The V and J ends lost 2 bases and 0 bases respectively, with 6 bases between them. CDR3 in DNA: TGCGCCAGCAGCTTAAGTAGCTCCTATAATTCACCCCTCCACTTT. Translated, it gives CASSLSSSYNSPLHF. Supplemented by reference TRBV5-1 and TRBJ1-6, the full variable domain reads KAGVTQTPRYLIKTRGQQVTLSCSPISGHRSVSWYQQTPGQGLQFLFEYFSETQRNKGNFPGRFSGRQFSNSRSEMNVSTLELGDSALYLCASSLSSSYNSPLHFGNGTRLTVT.

The V and J genes are TRBV5-4 and TRBJ2-7; 8 nucleotides match TRBD2. From germline, CDR1 is SGHNT and CDR2 YYREEE (reference sequence). The CDR3 contains 14 residues. The junction had 8 bases not matched to a gene; V was cut back by 6 bases and J by 3 bases. Here the CDR3 reads CASKQSGSSYEQYF. For the CDR3, the DNA is TGTGCCAGCAAACAAAGCGGGAGCAGCTACGAGCAGTACTTC.

V is TRBV14 and J is TRBJ2-7; 7 bases are shared with TRBD1. Germline lookup yields CDR1 SGHDN and CDR2 FVKESK. J lost 2 bases, V lost 7 bases, and 11 bases had no gene match. CDR3 length: 15 amino acids. The CDR3: CASTHTGTAPYEQYF. CDR3 sequence (DNA): TGTGCCAGCACCCACACCGGGACAGCTCCCTACGAGCAGTACTTC.

The J gene is TRBJ2-2, the V gene TRBV5-1; D not resolved. The CDR3 consists of 14 residues. With 0 bases removed from V and 4 bases from J, the gap between germline ends came to 7 bases. CDR1 and CDR2 from the germline V gene are SGHRS and YFSETQ. The CDR3 coding sequence is TGCGCCAGCAGCTTGGCCAAGGGCACCGGGGAGCTGTTTTTT. Translation: CASSLAKGTGELFF.

The rearrangement uses TRBV9 and TRBJ1-5; D is perhaps TRBD1 (5 bases). Per the germline V gene, CDR1 is SGDLS and CDR2 is YYNGEE. The CDR3 sequence is 16 residues long. V was shortened by 2 bases and J by 2 bases, with 14 bases between the two germline ends. The CDR3 nucleotides read TGTGCCAGCAGCGTGCGGGCCGGGACCGGCAATCAGCCCCAGCATTTT. Residues: CASSVRAGTGNQPQHF.

This chain connects TRBV11-2 to TRBJ2-3; 14 nucleotides align to TRBD2. V gave up 1 base and J gave up 6 bases; unmatched junction bases: 3. Germline V CDR1 and CDR2: SGHAT, FQNNGV. CDR3 size: 16 residues. The CDR3 coding sequence is TGTGCCAGCAGCTTAGGGACTAGCGGGAGGTGGGATACGCAGTATTTT. It yields the protein CASSLGTSGRWDTQYF.

The J gene is TRBJ1-2, the V gene TRBV19, with TRBD1 as a possible D gene (5 bases). There are 14 residues in the CDR3. The V gene lost 8 bases and the J gene lost 7 bases, with 20 bases spanning the gap. Germline V CDR1 and CDR2: LNHDA, SQIVND (reference sequence). The CDR3 DNA is TGTGCCAGTCGGGCCATGGGACTTTTTTTTGGCTACACCTTC. Translation: CASRAMGLFFGYTF.

This chain links TRBV7-8 with TRBJ1-5, with a possible D match to TRBD1 (5 bases). CDR3 length equals 16 residues. Germline V lookup: CDR1 SGHVS, CDR2 FQNEAQ. The V end lost 1 base, the J end lost 6 bases, and 16 bases lay between the germline ends. CDR3 DNA: TGTGCCAGCAGCTTAGATTGGGAAGGGGCCAGTCAGCCCCAGCATTTT. Its protein is CASSLDWEGASQPQHF.

The chain carries TRBV18 and TRBJ1-6, with TRBD1 matching over 8 bases. V lost 1 base, J lost 11 bases, and 7 bases stayed unmatched. Germline-derived CDR1 and CDR2 are KGHSH and LQKENI. This CDR3 is built from 15 residues. CDR3 sequence: CASSPRPQGATPLHF. The CDR3 DNA follows: TGTGCCAGCTCACCACGGCCCCAGGGGGCAACACCCCTCCACTTT. Full variable domain (rest looked up from reference TRBV18 and TRBJ1-6): NAGVMQNPRHLVRRRGQEARLRCSPMKGHSHVYWYRQLPEEGLKFMVYLQKENIIDESGMPKERFSAEFPKEGPSILRIQQVVRGDSAAYFCASSPRPQGATPLHFGNGTRLTVT.

The V gene is TRBV5-1, the J gene TRBJ1-4; the D gene is possibly TRBD1 (5 bases). The length of the CDR3 is 14 residues. Trimming removed 1 base from V and 6 bases from J, with 10 bases in between. Germline CDR1 SGHRS, CDR2 YFSETQ. The CDR3 nucleotides read TGCGCCAGCAGCTTGTCAGGGTCCGATGAAAAACTGTTTTTT. Its translation is CASSLSGSDEKLFF.

J is TRBJ1-4 and V is TRBV7-9; D is uncertain. Germline V CDR1 and CDR2: SEHNR, FQNEAQ (reference sequence). This CDR3 contains 15 residues. Trimming left V 5 bases short and J 0 bases short, with 10 bases between. The CDR3 region has the DNA TGTGCCAGCAGCCTGAGACTGTCAACTAATGAAAAACTGTTTTTT. It codes for CASSLRLSTNEKLFF.